The 29 T cell receptor beta chains in this list originate from one sample, sequenced in a study of cytomegalovirus exposure and HLA in healthy donors. Primers for the PCR totalled 60 Vbeta and 13 Jbeta. TCRdb keeps only in-frame clones here, not all; method: immunoSEQ multiplex PCR. The sample gives 210,000 or so clones, about 83% of which show up once; about 16% is in the top ten. The sample was PBMCs. Receptors were obtained from a man aged 35-49 years in good health and CMV-seronegative.

V gene TRBV6-5 combines with J gene TRBJ2-5; tentative D call: TRBD2 (6 bases). V lost 8 bases and J 3 bases, leaving 13 bases between the germline ends. Germline values: CDR1 MNHEY, CDR2 SVGAGI. This CDR3 has 13 residues. The CDR3 here is CASGRREKETQYF. The CDR3 coding sequence is TGTGCCAGCGGACGGCGGGAAAAAGAGACCCAGTACTTC.

This chain joins TRBV7-8 and TRBJ1-2; TRBD1 might be the D (6 bases). Trimming stripped 1 base from V and 0 bases from J, with 18 bases between. The CDR3 has 18 amino acids. Germline CDR1 reads SGHVS; CDR2 reads FQNEAQ. The CDR3 region has the DNA TGTGCCAGCAGCTTAGATTATTTTGGCAGGGGCCCTAACTATGGCTACACCTTC. Its translation is CASSLDYFGRGPNYGYTF.

V gene TRBV19 combines with J gene TRBJ2-3, with TRBD2 identical over 13 bases. Per the germline V gene, CDR1 is LNHDA and CDR2 is SQIVND (reference sequence). V lost 5 bases and J lost 3; bases outside the gene matches: 8. The CDR3 runs to 17 residues. CDR3: CASSPRGLAGETDTQYF. The CDR3 nucleotides are TGTGCCAGTAGTCCCCGCGGACTAGCGGGGGAGACAGATACGCAGTATTTT.

This rearrangement joins TRBV10-1 to TRBJ1-2; unclear D gene. This CDR3 contains 13 residues. The V end lost 3 bases, the J end lost 4 bases, and 9 bases lay between the germline ends. The germline gives CDR1 WNHNN, CDR2 SYGVQD (reference sequence). CDR3 residues: CASSEYRSYGYTF. CDR3 bases: TGCGCCAGCAGTGAATACCGCAGCTATGGCTACACCTTC.

The chain couples TRBV5-6 to TRBJ1-3, with D maybe TRBD1 (6 bases). The germline V gene has CDR1 SGHDT and CDR2 YYEEEE. Trimming pared 2 bases from V and 3 bases from J, leaving 9 bases between. The CDR3 is made up of 14 amino acids. CDR3 nucleotides: TGTGCCAGCAGCTTTAACAGGGATGGAAACACCATATATTTT. Amino acid sequence: CASSFNRDGNTIYF.

This sequence joins TRBV7-8 and TRBJ2-3, with 8 nucleotides matching TRBD2. V shed 2 bases, J shed 2 bases, and the junction held 12 bases outside the gene matches. CDR1 is SGHVS and CDR2 is FQNEAQ in the germline V gene. The CDR3 covers 18 residues. The CDR3 DNA follows: TGTGCCAGCAGCTTACGATGGACTAGCATTGAGGACACAGATACGCAGTATTTT. As protein: CASSLRWTSIEDTDTQYF.

The chain has TRBV7-2 and TRBJ2-2; tentative D call: TRBD1 (6 bases). This CDR3 has 16 amino acids. The germline gives CDR1 SGHTA, CDR2 FQGNSA. V shed 2 bases and J shed 6 bases, with 16 bases lying between them. The CDR3 here is CASSLMGPGVAGELFF. Written as DNA, the CDR3 is TGTGCCAGCAGCTTAATGGGGCCAGGGGTGGCCGGGGAGCTGTTTTTT.

The count of this clone is one. This rearrangement joins TRBV12-5 to TRBJ2-3; 14 bases line up with TRBD2. V shed 5 bases and J 2 bases; nucleotides not matched to a gene: 3. The CDR3 is 16 amino acids. The germline V gene has CDR1 LGHNT and CDR2 FRNRAP. The CDR3 reads CASGLTSGGATDTQYF. The CDR3, as DNA: TGTGCTAGTGGTCTGACTAGCGGGGGGGCCACAGATACGCAGTATTTT.

This sequence joins TRBV7-2 and TRBJ2-5; 7 bases are a match to TRBD1. The last part of the DNA fits TRBJ2-7 better; the J call may be wrong. Germline-derived CDR1 and CDR2 are SGHTA and FQGNSA. The CDR3 is 14 residues long. The CDR3 coding sequence is TGTGCCAGCAGCTTAACGACAGGGCCCTACGAGCAGTACTTC. It translates to CASSLTTGPYEQYF.

This sequence joins TRBV29-1 and TRBJ2-5, with D maybe TRBD1 (6 bases). Per germline, CDR1 SQVTM and CDR2 ANQGSEA. The CDR3 runs 13 residues. The V and J ends lost 2 bases and 3 bases respectively, with 10 bases between them. In DNA form, the CDR3 reads TGCAGCGTTGAACAGGACAGAAAAGAGACCCAGTACTTC. This gives the protein CSVEQDRKETQYF.

This clone was recorded a few times. This rearrangement joins TRBV6-6 to TRBJ1-2; possibly TRBD1 for D (6 bases). Trimming took 6 bases from V and 5 from J, leaving 19 bases between them. The CDR3 has 15 residues. Germline-derived CDR1 and CDR2 are MNHNY and SVGAGI (reference sequence). CDR3 region: CASSLGGGASYGYTF. The CDR3, as DNA: TGTGCCAGCAGCCTAGGGGGGGGCGCATCTTATGGCTACACCTTC.

This clone appeared a single time. The CDR3 DNA reads as TGTGCCAGCAGCGTTGGTCGGGGACTAGCGGGAGAAGCAGTGCAGGATGAGCAGTTCTTC. Translation gives CASSVGRGLAGEAVQDEQFF. The genes are TRBV9 and TRBJ2-1, with TRBD2 matching 14 bases. With 2 bases clipped from V and 8 bases from J, the junction kept 18 bases outside the gene matches. From germline, CDR1 is SGDLS and CDR2 YYNGEE. The CDR3 consists of 20 residues.

The chain joins TRBV9 to TRBJ2-7; the match to TRBD1 covers 8 bases. The germline V gene has CDR1 SGDLS and CDR2 YYNGEE. CDR3 size: 13 residues. V shed 3 bases and J 5 bases; nucleotides not matched to a gene: 4. The CDR3 DNA follows: TGTGCCAGCAGCGCCATGACAGGGGACGAGCAGTACTTC. This translates into CASSAMTGDEQYF.

V usage is TRBV6-5 and J usage is TRBJ2-2, with a possible D match to TRBD2 (6 bases). Trimming took off 3 bases at V and 5 bases at J, with 7 bases between the two ends. The CDR3 spans 13 residues. Germline lookup yields CDR1 MNHEY and CDR2 SVGAGI. The CDR3 is CASSYGGTGELFF. CDR3 bases: TGTGCCAGCAGTTATGGAGGGACCGGGGAGCTGTTTTTT.

Concerning this clone: The same CDR3 also results from other DNA sequences found in this sample. The chain joins TRBV6-1 to TRBJ2-7, with 9 bases that match TRBD2. Germline CDR1 and CDR2: MNHNS and SASEGT. Germline trimming cut 6 bases from V and 2 bases from J; bases unmatched to any gene: 5. This CDR3 has 14 amino acids. Here the CDR3 DNA reads TGTGCCAGCAGGTCGCGGGAGGGCCCCTACGAGCAGTACTTC. Its translation: CASRSREGPYEQYF.

The V gene is TRBV7-2, the J gene TRBJ2-1; TRBD2 agrees at 10 bases. The CDR3 has 15 residues. Trimming at V came to 5 bases and at J to 4 bases, leaving 5 bases not matched to a gene. Germline V gene sequence: CDR1 SGHTA, CDR2 FQGNSA. This chain's CDR3 is CASSPTSGRYNEQFF. Written as DNA, the CDR3 is TGTGCCAGCAGCCCGACTAGCGGGCGGTACAATGAGCAGTTCTTC.

As for this clone: Other DNA sequences in the same sample also yield this CDR3. The V gene is TRBV4-1, the J gene TRBJ1-1, with D possibly matching TRBD1 (5 bases). Germline V gene data show CDR1 as MGHRA and CDR2 as YSYEKL. V lost 0 bases and J 3 bases, leaving 5 bases between the germline ends. The CDR3 has 13 amino acids. DNA for the CDR3: TGCGCCAGCAGCCAAGACAGGGACACTGAAGCTTTCTTT. It encodes CASSQDRDTEAFF.

This clone was seen a handful of times. This sequence joins TRBV18 and TRBJ2-3; 12 nucleotides line up with TRBD2. CDR3 size: 17 residues. The germline CDR1 and CDR2 sequences are KGHSH and LQKENI. After removal of 6 bases from V and 5 bases from J, the junction contained 12 bases not matched to a gene. Written as DNA, the CDR3 is TGTGCCAGCTCGAATACTCTAGCGGGGGGGGGTCAAGATACGCAGTATTTT. Its protein is CASSNTLAGGGQDTQYF.

The CDR3 here is CASSLGRPGSGNTIYF. CDR3 coding DNA: TGTGCCAGCAGCTTAGGGCGCCCAGGCTCTGGAAACACCATATATTTT. The V and J genes are TRBV7-2 and TRBJ1-3; D ambiguous. Germline V gives CDR1 SGHTA, CDR2 FQGNSA. Trimming stripped 1 base from V and 0 bases from J, with 10 bases between. The CDR3 contains 16 residues.

The sample holds a few counts of this clone. The chain is built from TRBV5-4 and TRBJ1-1, with a possible D match to TRBD1 (5 bases). Germline values: CDR1 SGHNT, CDR2 YYREEE (reference sequence). V lost 1 base to trimming and J lost 0 bases, with 7 bases between them. CDR3 length equals 14 residues. The CDR3 is CASSLPGMNTEAFF. CDR3 DNA: TGTGCCAGCAGCTTGCCAGGGATGAACACTGAAGCTTTCTTT.

The DNA of the CDR3 is TGCGCCAGCAGCCAAGACAGGGAGGATCGCTATGGCTACACCTTC. This codes for CASSQDREDRYGYTF. This chain links TRBV4-3 with TRBJ1-2; possibly TRBD1 for D (5 bases). Germline assignment: CDR1 LGHNA and CDR2 YSLEER. The CDR3 is 15 amino acids. V dropped 0 bases and J dropped 4 bases, with 12 bases sitting between them.

The chain has TRBV6-1 and TRBJ2-2; the D gene is possibly TRBD2 (6 bases). CDR3 length equals 14 residues. Per germline, CDR1 MNHNS and CDR2 SASEGT. The V gene lost 3 bases and the J gene lost 5 bases, with 10 bases spanning the gap. The CDR3: CASSDSGGTGELFF. Here the CDR3 DNA reads TGTGCCAGCAGTGATTCCGGGGGTACCGGGGAGCTGTTTTTT.

This rearrangement joins TRBV27 to TRBJ1-1; 7 positions match TRBD1. This CDR3 is 12 amino acids long. Germline lookup yields CDR1 MNHEY and CDR2 SMNVEV (reference sequence). V lost 7 bases to trimming and J lost 9 bases; unmatched junction nucleotides: 8. The DNA for the CDR3 is TGTGCCAGCACTTCGACGGGACAGAAAGCTTTCTTT. Protein product: CASTSTGQKAFF.

This rearrangement joins TRBV19 to TRBJ1-1; D might be TRBD1 (5 bases). This CDR3 has 14 amino acids. V was pared by 6 bases and J by 4 bases, with 15 bases between. Per germline, CDR1 LNHDA and CDR2 SQIVND (reference sequence). The CDR3 DNA is TGTGCCAGTAGCTTTGGGGGGACGGGCACTGAAGCTTTCTTT. This codes for CASSFGGTGTEAFF.

This sequence joins TRBV19 and TRBJ2-1, with 9 nucleotides matching TRBD2. The ends lost 5 bases at V and 4 bases at J; junction bases unmatched: 12. Per the germline V gene, CDR1 is LNHDA and CDR2 is SQIVND (reference sequence). CDR3 size: 17 residues. CDR3 sequence: CASSVSLSGSPYNEQFF. CDR3 nucleotides: TGTGCCAGTAGTGTGTCCCTTAGCGGGAGTCCATACAATGAGCAGTTCTTC.

V is TRBV7-8 and J is TRBJ1-1, with D possibly TRBD1 on 5 matching bases. Between the trimmed V and J ends, which lost 2 bases and 1 base, there was a span of 17 bases. This CDR3 comprises 17 residues. CDR1 and CDR2 from the germline V gene are SGHVS and FQNEAQ. The CDR3 bases are TGTGCCAGCAGCTTAAGGTCTAGGACATCGGAGAACACTGAAGCTTTCTTT. Its translation: CASSLRSRTSENTEAFF.

V and J are TRBV27 and TRBJ2-1, with D uncertain. CDR3 length: 15 residues. Germline V gene lookup returns CDR1 MNHEY and CDR2 SMNVEV (reference sequence). Trimming shortened V by 2 bases and J by 0 bases, and 8 bases separated the two germline ends. The CDR3 DNA sequence: TGTGCCAGCAGTTTAAAGCAGGACTCCTACAATGAGCAGTTCTTC. Translated, it gives CASSLKQDSYNEQFF.

The chain uses TRBV9 and TRBJ2-3; 10 bases line up with TRBD2. The CDR3 length is 16 residues. Germline V gives CDR1 SGDLS, CDR2 YYNGEE. V lost 0 bases and J lost 4; bases outside the gene matches: 5. The CDR3 is CASSVGVSGRADTQYF. The DNA for the CDR3 is TGTGCCAGCAGCGTAGGGGTAAGCGGGAGGGCAGATACGCAGTATTTT.

J is TRBJ1-4 and V is TRBV7-9; D gene ambiguous. Per germline, CDR1 SEHNR and CDR2 FQNEAQ (reference sequence). V was cut by 1 base and J by 4 bases, with 13 bases left in between. The CDR3 length is 16 residues. The CDR3: CASSLGESGFNEKLFF. The CDR3 nucleotides are TGTGCCAGCAGCTTAGGGGAGTCCGGATTTAATGAAAAACTGTTTTTT.